The next 18 T cell receptor beta chains were all read from a single sample in a study of T cells in Graves' hyperthyroidism and ophthalmopathy (dated by TCRdb to between 2018 and 2020). The library was generated by multiplex PCR. The instrument given in TCRdb is Illumina HiSeq 2000. TCR beta CDR3 regions were amplified from RNA transcripts. A first-round RT-PCR of the TCR CDR3 used the HTBI primer set with the Qiagen OneStep RT-PCR kit. Clones were called with MiXCR by TCRdb after fastp trimmed the public reads at Q25, and only in-frame beta chains were retained. One record per CDR3 amino acid sequence lists the most common genes and DNA. The sample profile shows more than 550,000 distinct CDR3 sequences; 45% of them were found once. Under 8% of the sample rests with the top ten. The material sequenced was peripheral blood or thyroid tissue (not recorded which). The source is an adult man with Graves' disease, either hyperthyroidism or ophthalmopathy (not recorded which).

V usage is TRBV24-1 and J usage is TRBJ1-1, with 7 bases lining up with TRBD1. The trim removed 6 bases at V and 10 bases at J, leaving 4 bases unmatched. In germline, CDR1 is KGHDR, CDR2 SFDVKD. This CDR3 region has 11 residues. CDR3 in amino acids: CATSQGVGAFF. Written as DNA, the CDR3 is TGTGCCACCAGTCAGGGGGTTGGAGCTTTCTTT.

The V gene is TRBV20-1, the J gene TRBJ1-1; D gene unclear. Germline assignment: CDR1 DFQATT and CDR2 SNEGSKA (reference sequence). V was clipped by 1 base and J by 5 bases, with 5 bases between them. The CDR3 is 11 residues long. The CDR3 DNA sequence: TGCAGTGCTAGAGTTGGAACTGAAGCTTTCTTT. It translates to CSARVGTEAFF.

V gene TRBV7-6 combines with J gene TRBJ2-2, with D perhaps TRBD1 (5 bases). With 0 bases removed from V and 0 bases from J, the gap between germline ends came to 8 bases. CDR1 and CDR2 from the germline V gene are SGHVS and FNYEAQ. The CDR3 runs 16 residues. The CDR3 sequence is CASSLALGANTGELFF. The CDR3 DNA reads TGTGCCAGCAGCTTAGCGCTAGGGGCGAACACCGGGGAGCTGTTTTTT. The full variable domain, its missing parts supplied by reference TRBV7-6 and TRBJ2-2, is GAGVSQSPRYKVTKRGQDVALRCDPISGHVSLYWYRQALGQGPEFLTYFNYEAQQDKSGLPNDRFSAERPEGSISTLTIQRTEQRDSAMYRCASSLALGANTGELFFGEGSRLTVL.

The rearrangement uses TRBV7-9 and TRBJ2-5, with D maybe TRBD1 (6 bases). From germline, CDR1 is SEHNR and CDR2 FQNEAQ (reference sequence). Trimming cost V 5 bases and J 1 base, with 11 bases left between them. This CDR3 spans 14 amino acids. DNA for the CDR3: TGTGCCAGCAGCGGAGGCAGGGGCCAAGAGACCCAGTACTTC. Translation gives CASSGGRGQETQYF.

Note on this clonotype: A much larger clonotype is one base distant, so this may be a read error. The rearrangement links TRBV24-1 to TRBJ1-2; a possible D gene is TRBD1 (6 bases). CDR1 and CDR2 (germline): KGHDR, SFDVKD. The CDR3 runs 15 residues. The CDR3 DNA follows: TGTGTCACCAGTGACGGGGGCCGGGATAACTATGGCTACACCTTC. Translating gives CVTSDGGRDNYGYTF.

This clonotype showed up many times. This sequence joins TRBV29-1 and TRBJ1-2; 7 bases map to TRBD1. The CDR3 loop spans 11 amino acids. Trimming removed 7 bases from V and 6 bases from J; junction bases left unmatched: 5. Germline assignment: CDR1 SQVTM and CDR2 ANQGSEA. The CDR3 DNA reads as TGCAGCGATAAAACAGGGGATGGCTACACCTTC. It specifies CSDKTGDGYTF.

The rearrangement joins TRBV19 to TRBJ1-3, with D maybe TRBD1 (6 bases). CDR1 and CDR2 from the germline V gene are LNHDA and SQIVND (reference sequence). V gave up 5 bases and J gave up 0 bases, with 11 bases separating them. The CDR3 covers 15 residues. CDR3 DNA: TGTGCCAGTAGTCCCCGGACAGTCTCTGGAAACACCATATATTTT. Protein: CASSPRTVSGNTIYF.

The V and J genes are TRBV7-3 and TRBJ2-7; 7 positions match TRBD1. Germline CDR1 SGHTA, CDR2 FQGTGA. CDR3 length: 13 residues. V trimming: 6 bases; J trimming: 3 bases; junction bases outside the gene matches: 5. The CDR3 loop is CASSESGGYEQYF. The CDR3 bases are TGTGCCAGCAGTGAATCAGGGGGCTACGAGCAGTACTTC.

The V call is TRBV2, the J call TRBJ1-5; D is ambiguous. The CDR3 sequence is 12 residues long. V was shortened by 7 bases and J by 7 bases, with 11 bases between the two germline ends. CDR1 SNHLY and CDR2 FYNNEI come from the germline V gene. CDR3 residues: CASTQTGQPQHF. CDR3 DNA: TGTGCCAGCACCCAAACGGGACAGCCCCAGCATTTT.

This clonotype occurred a few times. For the CDR3, the DNA is TGTGCCAGTAGTATGTTGGCCGATAGCAATCAGCCCCAGCATTTT. It codes for CASSMLADSNQPQHF. The chain combines TRBV19 with TRBJ1-5; D is ambiguous. CDR1 is LNHDA and CDR2 is SQIVND in the germline V gene (reference sequence). The CDR3 has 15 residues. V shed 3 bases and J shed 0 bases, with 9 bases lying between them. Full variable domain (outside the CDR3, taken from reference TRBV19 and TRBJ1-5): DGGITQSPKYLFRKEGQNVTLSCEQNLNHDAMYWYRQDPGQGLRLIYYSQIVNDFQKGDIAEGYSVSREKKESFPLTVTSAQKNPTAFYLCASSMLADSNQPQHFGDGTRLSIL.

This clonotype occurred a few times. CDR3 nucleotides: TGTGCCAGCAGTTACGGGGGGGACACTGAAGCTTTCTTT. It is translated as CASSYGGDTEAFF. This chain connects TRBV6-6 to TRBJ1-1, with a tentative D call TRBD1 (5 bases). Trimming took off 2 bases at V and 3 bases at J, with 7 bases between the two ends. Germline CDR1 is MNHNY and CDR2 is SVGAGI (reference sequence). The CDR3 extends over 13 amino acids.

This clonotype was found many times. The gene calls are TRBV7-9 and TRBJ1-1, with a possible D match to TRBD1 (5 bases). This CDR3 contains 13 residues. The germline CDR1 and CDR2 sequences are SEHNR and FQNEAQ (reference sequence). V was shortened by 7 bases and J by 4 bases, with 13 bases between the two germline ends. The CDR3 here is CASTTRGSTEAFF. The CDR3 DNA reads as TGTGCCAGCACCACCCGGGGGAGCACTGAAGCTTTCTTT.

The V gene is TRBV11-2, the J gene TRBJ2-7, with D perhaps TRBD2 (6 bases). This CDR3 region has 15 residues. CDR1 is SGHAT and CDR2 is FQNNGV in the germline V gene. V was trimmed by 6 bases and J by 1 base, leaving 16 bases between them. This chain's CDR3 is CASRNGDSGSYEQYF. DNA of the CDR3: TGTGCCAGCAGAAACGGGGACTCGGGTTCCTACGAGCAGTACTTC. Together with reference TRBV11-2 and TRBJ2-7, the CDR3 gives the full variable domain: EAGVAQSPRYKIIEKRQSVAFWCNPISGHATLYWYQQILGQGPKLLIQFQNNGVVDDSQLPKDRFSAERLKGVDSTLKIQPAKLEDSAVYLCASRNGDSGSYEQYFGPGTRLTVT.

J is TRBJ1-1 and V is TRBV7-8; D unclear. Trimming took off 4 bases at V and 0 bases at J, with 15 bases between the two ends. The CDR3 is 16 residues long. Germline V lookup: CDR1 SGHVS, CDR2 FQNEAQ. Here the CDR3 DNA reads TGTGCCAGCAGCTACCGGACCCGGTTCATGAACACTGAAGCTTTCTTT. Protein sequence: CASSYRTRFMNTEAFF.

There are many counts of this clonotype. The chain joins TRBV19 to TRBJ1-4; D not resolved. Germline V gene lookup returns CDR1 LNHDA and CDR2 SQIVND (reference sequence). The CDR3 is 12 amino acids. V was trimmed by 3 bases and J by 8 bases, leaving 7 bases between them. The CDR3 region is CASSIFSEKLFF. The CDR3 DNA reads TGTGCCAGTAGTATCTTTTCCGAAAAACTGTTTTTT.

The rearrangement uses TRBV5-1 and TRBJ1-1, with D possibly TRBD1 on 6 matching bases. This CDR3 has 16 residues. The V end was cut by 0 bases, the J end by 6 bases, with 18 bases between. From germline, CDR1 is SGHRS and CDR2 YFSETQ. CDR3 DNA sequence: TGCGCCAGCAGCTTGGCATTGTTGGGTGGGGGCTCTGAAGCTTTCTTT. This gives the protein CASSLALLGGGSEAFF.

V and J are TRBV19 and TRBJ1-3; 7 bases are shared with TRBD1. This CDR3 is 17 amino acids long. Germline CDR1 and CDR2: LNHDA and SQIVND (reference sequence). V lost 5 bases and J lost 0; bases outside the gene matches: 10. CDR3 coding DNA: TGTGCCAGTAGTGCTCAGGGACAGCTATTCTCTGGAAACACCATATATTTT. It yields the protein CASSAQGQLFSGNTIYF. Using reference TRBV19 and TRBJ1-3 for the parts outside the CDR3, the full variable domain is DGGITQSPKYLFRKEGQNVTLSCEQNLNHDAMYWYRQDPGQGLRLIYYSQIVNDFQKGDIAEGYSVSREKKESFPLTVTSAQKNPTAFYLCASSAQGQLFSGNTIYFGEGSWLTVV.

The chain combines TRBV9 with TRBJ1-1; perhaps TRBD1 as D (6 bases). Germline V gives CDR1 SGDLS, CDR2 YYNGEE. The CDR3 totals 17 residues. The V and J ends lost 0 bases and 6 bases respectively, with 21 bases between them. CDR3 sequence reads: CASSVGQGRLRGAEAFF. As DNA, the CDR3 is TGTGCCAGCAGCGTAGGGCAGGGGAGGCTACGAGGTGCTGAAGCTTTCTTT.